One sample yielded the 15 T cell receptor beta chains listed below, sequenced in a study of shared clonotypes between healthy human individuals. Some clones are missing from TCRdb's copy, which holds only in-frame ones; the method was immunoSEQ multiplex PCR. The sample holds around 500,000 clones, over 70% seen once. Sequencing was performed on PBMCs. All receptors come from a woman aged 40 to 50 in good health. Some clones in this sample may be carry-over from other donors' samples.

Comment on this clone: This could be a read error, since a much larger clone is one nucleotide away. Additional DNA sequences in this sample encode the identical CDR3. V is TRBV5-8 and J is TRBJ2-2; 11 bases align to TRBD2. CDR3 size: 17 residues. Germline loops: CDR1 SGHTS, CDR2 YDEGEE. Unmatched junction bases numbered 12, after V lost 3 bases and J lost 8 bases. CDR3 DNA sequence: TGTGCCAGCAGCTCCCTCGGGACTAGCGGTTCCACTGGGGAGCTGTTTTTT. As protein: CASSSLGTSGSTGELFF.

The chain carries TRBV2 and TRBJ1-5, with a possible D match to TRBD1 (6 bases). CDR3 size: 12 residues. Germline V gene data show CDR1 as SNHLY and CDR2 as FYNNEI. Trimming took 6 bases from V and 7 from J, leaving 10 bases between them. In nucleotides, the CDR3 is TGTGCCAGCAGCAGGGGAGACCAGCCCCAGCATTTT. It codes for CASSRGDQPQHF.

As to this clone: Since a far larger clone is one base different, this is likely a read error. The sample has other DNA sequences that encode this CDR3 too. The chain carries TRBV25-1 and TRBJ1-6; no definite D call. The CDR3 is 13 amino acids. Germline values: CDR1 MGHDK, CDR2 SYGVNS. The chain's CDR3 is CASSESENSPLHF. The DNA for the CDR3 is TGTGCCAGCAGTGAATCTGAGAATTCACCACTCCACTTT.

The chain combines TRBV4-2 with TRBJ1-3; no clear D. The CDR3 extends over 14 amino acids. Germline values: CDR1 LGHNA, CDR2 YNFKEQ. The V and J ends lost 1 base and 4 bases respectively, with 8 bases between them. CDR3 amino acids: CASSQGDWGNTIYF. CDR3 DNA: TGTGCCAGCAGCCAAGGCGACTGGGGAAACACCATATATTTT.

The chain links TRBV5-1 to TRBJ2-3, with D possibly being TRBD2 (6 bases). CDR1 and CDR2 (germline): SGHRS, YFSETQ. The CDR3 loop spans 14 amino acids. Trimming pared 0 bases from V and 8 bases from J, leaving 13 bases between. The DNA for the CDR3 is TGCGCCAGCAGCTTGGGACTAGTCGCCGGTACGCAGTATTTT. Amino acid sequence: CASSLGLVAGTQYF.

The chain has TRBV7-3 and TRBJ1-5; maybe TRBD1 (5 bases). The CDR3 runs to 16 residues. Germline V gene data show CDR1 as SGHTA and CDR2 as FQGTGA. Trimming cost V 5 bases and J 1 base, with 15 bases left between them. The CDR3 loop is CASSEGVRDSNQPQHF. The CDR3 nucleotides read TGTGCCAGCAGCGAAGGGGTACGGGACAGCAATCAGCCCCAGCATTTT.

The chain is built from TRBV5-4 and TRBJ2-1; 9 bases match TRBD2. The CDR3 covers 14 residues. The germline V gene has CDR1 SGHNT and CDR2 YYREEE (reference sequence). Germline trimming cut 7 bases from V and 10 bases from J; bases unmatched to any gene: 12. CDR3 in DNA: TGTGCCAGCCAAGGGCGGGAGGGCGGTCGGGAGCAGTTCTTC. It translates to CASQGREGGREQFF.

The V and J genes are TRBV19 and TRBJ2-2, with unresolved D. The V gene's germline CDR1 is LNHDA and CDR2 SQIVND (reference sequence). This CDR3 contains 14 residues. The V and J ends lost 3 bases and 6 bases respectively, with 11 bases between them. This CDR3 reads CASSISSLSGELFF. CDR3 DNA: TGTGCCAGTAGTATCAGCAGCCTTTCCGGGGAGCTGTTTTTT. The whole variable domain, remainder taken from reference TRBV19 and TRBJ2-2, is DGGITQSPKYLFRKEGQNVTLSCEQNLNHDAMYWYRQDPGQGLRLIYYSQIVNDFQKGDIAEGYSVSREKKESFPLTVTSAQKNPTAFYLCASSISSLSGELFFGEGSRLTVL.

Of note for this clone: A read error likely explains this, since a far larger clone differs by one base. The rearrangement links TRBV2 to TRBJ1-1; maybe TRBD1 (6 bases). This CDR3 is 13 amino acids long. CDR1 and CDR2 from the germline V gene are SNHLY and FYNNEI. CDR3 residues: CASSQQGNTEALF. In nucleotides, the CDR3 is TGTGCCAGCAGCCAACAGGGAAACACTGAAGCTTTATTT.

Regarding this clone: Sequence at one end of the junction differs from germline and may be a read error. V usage is TRBV7-3 and J usage is TRBJ2-7; TRBD2 is a possible D gene (5 bases). The CDR3 has 15 amino acids. Germline V gene sequence: CDR1 SGHTA, CDR2 FQGTGA. The CDR3 loop is CASSQAAVGGYEQYF. Here the CDR3 DNA reads TGCGCCAGCAGCCAAGCGGCCGTAGGCGGCTACGAGCAGTACTTC.

A remark on this clone: It is likely a read error: a sequence one base away is far more abundant. V and J are TRBV4-3 and TRBJ2-7; D possibly corresponds to TRBD2 (6 bases). The CDR3 length is 14 residues. The V end was cut by 2 bases, the J end by 2 bases, with 10 bases between. Germline loops: CDR1 LGHNA, CDR2 YSLEER. CDR3 sequence: CASSQCSGTYEQYF. CDR3 DNA: TGCGCCAGCAGCCAATGTAGCGGAACCTACGAGCAGTACTTC.

The table lists this clone with a few counts. The chain recombines TRBV5-1 with TRBJ1-5, with D uncertain. V was trimmed by 1 base and J by 6 bases, leaving 20 bases between them. CDR1 is SGHRS and CDR2 is YFSETQ in the germline V gene. This CDR3 spans 17 amino acids. The CDR3 protein is CASSLPGRKGRFQPQHF. The CDR3 DNA follows: TGCGCCAGCAGCTTGCCCGGGAGAAAGGGTAGGTTTCAGCCCCAGCATTTT. The whole variable domain, filled in from reference TRBV5-1 and TRBJ1-5, reads KAGVTQTPRYLIKTRGQQVTLSCSPISGHRSVSWYQQTPGQGLQFLFEYFSETQRNKGNFPGRFSGRQFSNSRSEMNVSTLELGDSALYLCASSLPGRKGRFQPQHFGDGTRLSIL.

The chain uses TRBV7-3 and TRBJ2-6; 9 nucleotides agree with TRBD1. Per the germline V gene, CDR1 is SGHTA and CDR2 is FQGTGA. The V and J ends lost 5 bases and 0 bases, in that order; junction bases with no gene match: 5. CDR3 length: 17 residues. CDR3 coding DNA: TGTGCCAGCAGCCGGGACAGGGTTATCTCTGGGGCCAACGTCCTGACTTTC. Translating it yields CASSRDRVISGANVLTF.

The table lists this clone with many counts. This sample includes further DNA sequences coding for the same CDR3. J is TRBJ2-1 and V is TRBV7-8, with 12 bases lining up with TRBD2. The CDR3 runs 16 residues. Looked up from germline, CDR1 is SGHVS and CDR2 is FQNEAQ. Trimming at V came to 5 bases and at J to 2 bases, leaving 4 bases not matched to a gene. CDR3 sequence (DNA): TGTGCCAGCAGCCACCCTAGCGGGAGGGCCTACAATGAGCAGTTCTTC. This sequence encodes CASSHPSGRAYNEQFF.

The chain has TRBV27 and TRBJ1-2; D is ambiguous. CDR3 length equals 13 residues. V lost 1 base and J lost 10, with 13 bases in between. Germline CDR1 and CDR2: MNHEY and SMNVEV (reference sequence). As DNA, the CDR3 is TGTGCCAGCAGTTTATGGCCGGATGGGTTCTACACCTTC. It codes for CASSLWPDGFYTF.